This T cell receptor beta chain stems from a study of T cell repertoires in ileal Crohn's disease. Whole-study findings and limits: Every patient over 26.8% clonality showed endoscopic recurrence.

The CDR3 has 14 residues. CDR1 and CDR2 from the germline V gene are SGHDT and YYEEEE. V was cut by 0 bases and J by 2 bases, with 8 bases left in between. Per sample, about 500 nanograms of biopsy DNA were TCRB immunosequenced. Generated by immunoSEQ multiplex PCR, the TCRdb table keeps only in-frame clones and is missing some. The sample holds about 2,500 clones, around 96% seen once. To note about this clone: What it recognizes is unknown.

The sequenced material came from ileal tissue. This sequence joins TRBV5-6 and TRBJ1-1; maybe TRBD1 (5 bases). This receptor was obtained from an adult with Crohn's disease. DNA for the CDR3: TGTGCCAGCAGCTTGGGAACAGGAAACACTGAAGCTTTCTTT. Its translation is CASSLGTGNTEAFF.